Each of the 26 T cell receptor beta chains below was sequenced from the same sample in a study of blood T cell repertoires in COVID-19. TCRdb's table, derived via immunoSEQ multiplex PCR, lists solely in-frame clones and lacks some. The sample carries 150,000 to 200,000 clones, roughly 86% recorded once. Source material: peripheral blood. Receptors were obtained from a woman aged 45-59 years with acute or convalescent COVID-19.

The chain links TRBV6-5 to TRBJ2-1; D not resolved. V lost 2 bases and J lost 2, with 7 bases in between. Germline CDR1 and CDR2: MNHEY and SVGAGI. The CDR3 has 14 residues. In nucleotides, the CDR3 is TGTGCCAGCAGTTACGGGCTACCCTACAATGAGCAGTTCTTC. Encoded protein: CASSYGLPYNEQFF.

In the case of this clone: Other DNA sequences within the sample encode an identical CDR3. The V and J genes are TRBV12-3 or TRBV12-4 and TRBJ1-1; D gene ambiguous. V gave up 3 bases and J gave up 3 bases, with 8 bases separating them. This CDR3 spans 13 amino acids. CDR3 sequence (DNA): TGTGCCAGCAGTTTGACCGGGGACACTGAAGCTTTCTTT. Its translation is CASSLTGDTEAFF.

The CDR3 spells CASSPLQNSPLHF. CDR3 nucleotides: TGTGCCAGCAGCCCCTTACAGAATTCACCCCTCCACTTT. This chain links TRBV6-5 with TRBJ1-6; D is unresolved. The CDR3 runs to 13 residues. Germline loops: CDR1 MNHEY, CDR2 SVGAGI. V gave up 6 bases and J gave up 7 bases, with 10 bases separating them.

The chain couples TRBV20-1 to TRBJ2-7; 8 bases are a match to TRBD2. The junction had 1 base not matched to a gene; V was cut back by 3 bases and J by 3 bases. The germline V gene has CDR1 DFQATT and CDR2 SNEGSKA (reference sequence). This CDR3 is built from 12 residues. CDR3 loop: CSASAGGYEQYF. CDR3 sequence (DNA): TGCAGTGCTAGTGCGGGGGGCTACGAGCAGTACTTC.

Here the CDR3 reads CAISDRGTEHYGYTF. CDR3 bases: TGTGCCATCAGTGATAGGGGGACAGAGCACTATGGCTACACCTTC. This rearrangement joins TRBV10-3 to TRBJ1-2, with TRBD1 matching 7 bases. CDR3 length equals 15 residues. Germline trimming cut 3 bases from V and 3 bases from J; bases unmatched to any gene: 7. The germline V gene has CDR1 ENHRY and CDR2 SYGVKD.

The CDR3: CASSLGDFETDTQYF. CDR3 DNA: TGTGCCAGCAGCTTAGGCGACTTCGAGACAGATACGCAGTATTTT. The J gene is TRBJ2-3, the V gene TRBV7-9; D ambiguous. Germline-derived CDR1 and CDR2 are SEHNR and FQNEAQ (reference sequence). Trimming shortened V by 1 base and J by 3 bases, and 11 bases separated the two germline ends. This CDR3 is 15 amino acids long. The whole variable domain, remainder taken from reference TRBV7-9 and TRBJ2-3, is DTGVSQNPRHKITKRGQNVTFRCDPISEHNRLYWYRQTLGQGPEFLTYFQNEAQLEKSRLLSDRFSAERPKGSFSTLEIQRTEQGDSAMYLCASSLGDFETDTQYFGPGTRLTVL.

In this sample, this clone turned up a few times. J is TRBJ2-3 and V is TRBV9; perhaps TRBD2 as D (6 bases). Looked up from germline, CDR1 is SGDLS and CDR2 is YYNGEE. V was trimmed by 0 bases and J by 1 base, leaving 9 bases between them. The CDR3 runs to 15 residues. The CDR3 here is CASSVGGERTDTQYF. CDR3 nucleotides: TGTGCCAGCAGCGTAGGGGGGGAGCGCACAGATACGCAGTATTTT.

V gene TRBV21-1 combines with J gene TRBJ2-5; the table gives TRBD1 as D, unverified against the DNA. TRBV21-1 is flagged as a pseudogene. This CDR3 is 16 amino acids long. The CDR3 here is CASSTTGQGAQETQYF. CDR3 in DNA: TGTGCCAGCAGCACCACCGGACAGGGAGCCCAAGAGACCCAGTACTTC.

V is TRBV11-3 and J is TRBJ1-3, with 8 bases matching TRBD1. V dropped 0 bases and J dropped 1; count of bases not matched to a gene: 8. The CDR3 runs 18 residues. CDR1 and CDR2 from the germline V gene are SGHNT and YENEEA. Here the CDR3 DNA reads TGTGCCAGCAGCTTAGATCGCGGACAGGGAGGATCTGGAAACACCATATATTTT. It yields the protein CASSLDRGQGGSGNTIYF.

The CDR3: CASSITGQLGETQYF. In DNA form, the CDR3 reads TGTGCCAGCAGCATCACGGGACAACTAGGAGAGACCCAGTACTTC. The chain is built from TRBV6-2 or TRBV6-3 and TRBJ2-5, with TRBD1 as a possible D gene (6 bases). There are 15 residues in the CDR3. Germline V CDR1 and CDR2: MNHEY, SVGEGT. Trimming cost V 6 bases and J 4 bases, with 18 bases left between them.

The rearrangement uses TRBV24-1 and TRBJ2-7; D is possibly TRBD2 (6 bases). The CDR3 sequence is 14 residues long. Trimming left V 4 bases short and J 6 bases short, with 15 bases between. Germline CDR1 KGHDR, CDR2 SFDVKD. In nucleotides, the CDR3 is TGTGCCACCAGTGACTCCGGGGGATCTCCCGAGCAGTACTTC. Encoded protein: CATSDSGGSPEQYF.

CDR3 loop: CAWSRGQNTEAFF. The CDR3 DNA sequence: TGTGCCTGGAGCAGGGGACAGAACACTGAAGCTTTCTTT. The chain couples TRBV30 to TRBJ1-1; D perhaps matches TRBD1 (6 bases). Trimming cost V 3 bases and J 1 base, with 9 bases left between them. Germline CDR1 is GTSNPN and CDR2 is SVGIG (reference sequence). The CDR3 runs 13 residues. Full variable domain (remainder filled in from reference TRBV30 and TRBJ1-1): SQTIHQWPATLVQPVGSPLSLECTVEGTSNPNLYWYRQAAGRGLQLLFYSVGIGQISSEVPQNLSASRPQDRQFILSSKKLLLSDSGFYLCAWSRGQNTEAFFGQGTRLTVV.

The rearrangement uses TRBV5-4 and TRBJ2-5, with D possibly matching TRBD2 (5 bases). V was trimmed by 0 bases and J by 4 bases, leaving 10 bases between them. The germline gives CDR1 SGHNT, CDR2 YYREEE (reference sequence). This CDR3 spans 14 amino acids. CDR3 protein: CASSLGLAGETQYF. CDR3 in DNA: TGTGCCAGCAGCTTGGGTCTAGCCGGAGAGACCCAGTACTTC.

This chain links TRBV18 with TRBJ1-1; TRBD1 aligns across 8 bases. The J segment lost 5 bases and the V segment lost 2 bases, leaving 7 bases of the junction unmatched. The CDR3 has 15 residues. Germline CDR1 KGHSH, CDR2 LQKENI. The CDR3 here is CASSPSGGGGTEAFF. CDR3 DNA sequence: TGTGCCAGCTCACCATCAGGGGGCGGTGGGACTGAAGCTTTCTTT. Supplemented by reference TRBV18 and TRBJ1-1, the full variable domain reads NAGVMQNPRHLVRRRGQEARLRCSPMKGHSHVYWYRQLPEEGLKFMVYLQKENIIDESGMPKERFSAEFPKEGPSILRIQQVVRGDSAAYFCASSPSGGGGTEAFFGQGTRLTVV.

This rearrangement joins TRBV5-8 to TRBJ1-1; 10 bases line up with TRBD1. This CDR3 has 13 residues. From germline, CDR1 is SGHTS and CDR2 YDEGEE. J gave up 5 bases and V 4 bases, and 2 bases lay outside the gene matches. CDR3 sequence reads: CASSQDRGTEAFF. The CDR3 DNA reads TGTGCCAGCAGCCAGGACAGGGGGACTGAAGCTTTCTTT.

V and J are TRBV5-4 and TRBJ1-2; the match to TRBD1 covers 7 bases. This CDR3 has 16 residues. V trimming: 2 bases; J trimming: 8 bases; junction bases outside the gene matches: 15. CDR1 and CDR2 from the germline V gene are SGHNT and YYREEE (reference sequence). CDR3 residues: CASSLEQNTGERGYTF. CDR3 DNA sequence: TGTGCCAGCAGCTTAGAACAGAACACAGGGGAGAGAGGCTACACCTTC.

The genes are TRBV11-2 and TRBJ1-1; a possible D gene is TRBD1 (6 bases). CDR1 and CDR2 (germline): SGHAT, FQNNGV. The CDR3 loop spans 15 amino acids. Trimming stripped 3 bases from V and 4 bases from J, with 15 bases between. This CDR3 is CASSLGFGGGTEAFF. CDR3 in DNA: TGTGCCAGCAGCTTGGGATTTGGGGGCGGCACTGAAGCTTTCTTT.

This CDR3 reads CASSLGPSGDYGYTF. CDR3 bases: TGTGCCAGCAGCTTAGGGCCCTCCGGTGACTATGGCTACACCTTC. The chain combines TRBV13 with TRBJ1-2; D unresolved. The CDR3 is made up of 15 amino acids. V was shortened by 0 bases and J by 3 bases, with 11 bases between the two germline ends. CDR1 and CDR2 from the germline V gene are PRHDT and FYEKMQ (reference sequence).

V and J are TRBV9 and TRBJ2-7; 8 bases align to TRBD2. The CDR3 has 14 residues. V was clipped by 5 bases and J by 0 bases; unmatched bases: 4. From germline, CDR1 is SGDLS and CDR2 YYNGEE. CDR3 protein: CASSAGTSSYEQYF. CDR3 DNA sequence: TGTGCCAGCAGTGCCGGGACTAGCTCCTACGAGCAGTACTTC.

The CDR3 here is CASSLGGQQETQYF. The CDR3 DNA reads TGTGCCAGTAGTCTCGGGGGACAGCAAGAGACCCAGTACTTC. The chain combines TRBV19 with TRBJ2-5; perhaps TRBD1 as D (7 bases). The CDR3 covers 14 residues. The germline V gene has CDR1 LNHDA and CDR2 SQIVND (reference sequence). V was cut by 5 bases and J by 2 bases, with 12 bases left in between.

Comment on this clone: This may come from a read error, since a much larger clone is one base off. CDR3 region: CATSDLIGTWYNEQFF. The DNA for the CDR3 is TGTGCCACCAGTGATTTAATAGGGACATGGTACAATGAGCAGTTCTTC. This sequence joins TRBV24-1 and TRBJ2-1, with a weak D call TRBD1 (6 bases). CDR1 KGHDR and CDR2 SFDVKD come from the germline V gene. The CDR3 loop spans 16 amino acids. The V end was cut by 1 base, the J end by 4 bases, with 13 bases between.

As DNA, the CDR3 is TGTGCCAGCAGTTGGACAATAGATCAGCCCCAGCATTTT. Translation: CASSWTIDQPQHF. This chain connects TRBV6-5 to TRBJ1-5; perhaps TRBD1 as D (5 bases). The length of the CDR3 is 13 residues. Trimming took off 4 bases at V and 5 bases at J, with 9 bases between the two ends. Germline V lookup: CDR1 MNHEY, CDR2 SVGAGI.

V and J are TRBV19 and TRBJ2-1, with D perhaps TRBD1 (6 bases). CDR3 size: 17 residues. Germline V CDR1 and CDR2: LNHDA, SQIVND (reference sequence). V dropped 4 bases and J dropped 1 base, with 17 bases sitting between them. The CDR3: CASSTVTGQGSYNEQFF. The CDR3 nucleotides read TGTGCCAGTAGTACCGTCACAGGGCAGGGGTCCTACAATGAGCAGTTCTTC.

The chain couples TRBV7-2 to TRBJ1-3; the D gene is possibly TRBD1 (5 bases). The CDR3 consists of 15 residues. Deletions cut 5 bases from V and 1 base from J, with 12 bases between. In germline, CDR1 is SGHTA, CDR2 FQGNSA. The CDR3 region is CASSTRDSSGNTIYF. For the CDR3, the DNA is TGTGCCAGCAGCACCCGGGACTCTTCTGGAAACACCATATATTTT.

This chain joins TRBV6-5 and TRBJ2-1; 7 bases align to TRBD2. V shed 6 bases, J shed 0 bases, and the junction held 2 bases outside the gene matches. This CDR3 contains 14 residues. From germline, CDR1 is MNHEY and CDR2 SVGAGI. The CDR3 loop is CASRGGSSYNEQFF. The CDR3 DNA follows: TGTGCCAGCAGAGGCGGGAGCTCCTACAATGAGCAGTTCTTC.

CDR3 sequence reads: CASSLGQGNTEAFF. The DNA of the CDR3 is TGTGCCAGCAGCTTGGGCCAGGGGAACACTGAAGCTTTCTTT. The chain joins TRBV11-3 to TRBJ1-1; tentative D call: TRBD1 (5 bases). The germline gives CDR1 SGHNT, CDR2 YENEEA. The CDR3 is 14 amino acids. V was clipped by 3 bases and J by 1 base, with 9 bases between them.